This T cell receptor (beta chain) appears in the sequencing data of a study of tumor-infiltrating lymphocytes in primary liver carcinoma. Looking at the study overall: The study enrolled male and female patients aged 30 to 69 years. Staging placed the tumors at T1-T3 N0M0, and they measured roughly 4.2 to 10 cm across.

The researchers obtained blood RNA from unsorted whole blood and also extracted germline DNA. Making TCR beta cDNA involved roughly 0.55 ug total RNA and a constant-region primer. Investigators got TCR beta libraries out of three nested multiplex PCR rounds, done with slightly modified ARM-PCR. Amplification in the first two PCR rounds was performed using TRBV1-TRBV30 forward primers and a C-beta reverse primer for about 10 cycles each. MiXCR was run by TCRdb on the multiplex PCR reads, yielding one entry per CDR3 protein. The profile shows some 190,000 distinct CDR3 sequences, about 60% of them singletons. From its first to its last residue, the CDR3 has 15 amino acids. The V gene's germline CDR1 is MGHRA and CDR2 YSYEKL. As regards this clonotype: No conserved phenylalanine or tryptophan ends this CDR3, so it is likely a read error. The limits of the CDR3 on the DNA are not certain, so only TCRdb's listed CDR3 is given.

Material for sequencing was peripheral blood. The sequence derives from a man between 40 and 49 years old with primary liver carcinoma and hepatitis B virus infection. The gene calls are TRBV4-1 and TRBJ2-3; TRBD2 is taken as the D call from the table, unchecked against the DNA. CDR3: CASSQEPSGTDTLYL.